This T cell receptor beta chain was recorded in a study of shared clonotypes between healthy human individuals. For this clone: Its antigen is as yet unknown.

General study results and limits: Relative to clonotypes present in all four donors, those not shared had lower generation probabilities.

Terminally differentiated effector memory CD45RA+ cells were excluded from the naive CD8 cells, which were CD45RO-negative and positively selected for CCR7. CDR3 length: 16 amino acids. Germline CDR1 MGHRA, CDR2 YSYEKL. The J segment lost 4 bases and the V segment lost 1 base, leaving 7 bases of the junction unmatched. For each subset, genomic DNA was distributed in equal portions over several immunoSEQ plates. In the original workflow: In the immunoSEQ data, sequences were junction-only and lacked quality scores, so filtering differed. TCRdb's copy holds only in-frame clones and misses some; the assay was immunoSEQ multiplex PCR. The D gene and trimming were derived from the DNA, and the V and J assignments and clone size from that table. This table has around 2,000,000 clones, less than 95% appearing once.

The TCR originated in a man between 18 and 35 years old in good health. This sequence joins TRBV4-1 and TRBJ2-5; 9 nucleotides agree with TRBD2. Material: naive CD8+ T cells sorted from blood. DNA of the CDR3: TGCGCCAGCAGCCAAGCAAGAGCGGGGGGTGGAGAGACCCAGTACTTC. As protein: CASSQARAGGGETQYF.